Below are 28 T cell receptor beta chains sequenced from a single sample in a study of shared clonotypes between healthy human individuals. Assay used: immunoSEQ multiplex PCR; TCRdb lists only in-frame clones, some missing. The table lists millions of clones, over 85% of them singletons. The sequenced material came from naive CD4+ T cells sorted from blood. Subset specified: CD45RA+ positively selected. All receptors derive from a man aged 18 to 29 in good health.

V gene TRBV9 combines with J gene TRBJ2-1, with D maybe TRBD1 (6 bases). The CDR3 is 15 residues long. The V gene's germline CDR1 is SGDLS and CDR2 YYNGEE. V was cut by 0 bases and J by 2 bases, with 9 bases left in between. This CDR3 reads CASSVEQGTYNEQFF. CDR3 in DNA: TGTGCCAGCAGCGTAGAACAGGGAACCTACAATGAGCAGTTCTTC. The full variable domain, with the rest looked up from reference TRBV9 and TRBJ2-1, is DSGVTQTPKHLITATGQRVTLRCSPRSGDLSVYWYQQSLDQGLQFLIQYYNGEERAKGNILERFSAQQFPDLHSELNLSSLELGDSALYFCASSVEQGTYNEQFFGPGTRLTVL.

The V gene is TRBV29-1, the J gene TRBJ2-1; a weak D match, TRBD1 (6 bases). This CDR3 contains 15 residues. In germline, CDR1 is SQVTM, CDR2 ANQGSEA. The V and J ends lost 5 bases and 6 bases respectively, with 20 bases between them. The CDR3 DNA reads TGCAGCGTTTCCAGTGGACAGAGTCGGATCAATGAGCAGTTCTTC. Translation: CSVSSGQSRINEQFF.

This chain uses TRBV6-4 with TRBJ2-5; 10 nucleotides line up with TRBD1. The CDR3 is made up of 14 amino acids. Germline lookup yields CDR1 MRHNA and CDR2 SNTAGT. V was clipped by 5 bases and J by 7 bases; unmatched bases: 7. In DNA form, the CDR3 reads TGTGCCAGCAGTAAAGGACAGGGGGATGGGACCCAGTACTTC. Translating gives CASSKGQGDGTQYF.

On this clone itself: Different DNA sequences within this sample yield the same CDR3. The gene calls are TRBV5-1 and TRBJ2-7; 10 bases are a match to TRBD2. Germline-derived CDR1 and CDR2 are SGHRS and YFSETQ. The V and J ends lost 0 bases and 3 bases, in that order; junction bases with no gene match: 3. The CDR3 runs to 15 residues. CDR3 sequence: CASSLGTSGVYEQYF. The CDR3 DNA sequence: TGCGCCAGCAGCTTGGGTACTAGCGGGGTCTACGAGCAGTACTTC.

As to this clone: The sample carries other DNA sequences with the same CDR3. The chain couples TRBV15 to TRBJ1-1; D remains ambiguous. In germline, CDR1 is LNHNV, CDR2 YYDKDF (reference sequence). Trimming removed 0 bases at V and 4 bases at J, with 9 bases between. The CDR3 loop spans 14 amino acids. Here the CDR3 reads CATSRDREGTEAFF. CDR3 coding DNA: TGTGCCACCAGCAGAGATCGGGAGGGCACTGAAGCTTTCTTT.

In DNA form, the CDR3 reads TGCGCCAGCACTATTGGGGCTAGCGGGACGGTCAATGAGCAGTTCTTC. As protein: CASTIGASGTVNEQFF. The rearrangement joins TRBV5-1 to TRBJ2-1; 9 bases are a match to TRBD2. V was clipped by 6 bases and J by 6 bases; unmatched bases: 13. Germline V gives CDR1 SGHRS, CDR2 YFSETQ. The CDR3 has 16 amino acids.

The gene calls are TRBV5-1 and TRBJ2-4, with D perhaps matching TRBD2 (6 bases). Germline CDR1 is SGHRS and CDR2 is YFSETQ. With 4 bases removed from V and 6 bases from J, the gap between germline ends came to 11 bases. CDR3 size: 13 residues. The CDR3 sequence: CASSLFGGNIQYF. CDR3 coding DNA: TGCGCCAGCAGCCTCTTCGGGGGAAACATTCAGTACTTC.

J is TRBJ1-4 and V is TRBV28, with TRBD1 matching 9 bases. With V trimmed by 7 bases and J by 7 bases, 4 bases remained unmatched. Germline CDR1 is MDHEN and CDR2 is SYDVKM. CDR3 length: 13 amino acids. The CDR3 protein is CASTDRGFEKLFF. CDR3 sequence (DNA): TGTGCCAGCACTGACAGGGGGTTTGAAAAACTGTTTTTT. Full variable domain (missing parts from reference TRBV28 and TRBJ1-4): DVKVTQSSRYLVKRTGEKVFLECVQDMDHENMFWYRQDPGLGLRLIYFSYDVKMKEKGDIPEGYSVSREKKERFSLILESASTNQTSMYLCASTDRGFEKLFFGSGTQLSVL.

The rearrangement uses TRBV28 and TRBJ2-3, with unresolved D. Germline CDR1 MDHEN, CDR2 SYDVKM. The V end lost 2 bases, the J end lost 6 bases, and 6 bases lay between the germline ends. The CDR3 covers 12 residues. The CDR3 loop is CASSLERDTQYF. CDR3 nucleotide sequence: TGTGCCAGCAGTTTAGAACGGGATACGCAGTATTTT.

Only one count was recorded for this clone. J is TRBJ2-7 and V is TRBV6-5; the match to TRBD1 covers 10 bases. This CDR3 has 16 residues. Germline V gives CDR1 MNHEY, CDR2 SVGAGI. V lost 2 bases and J lost 3; bases outside the gene matches: 7. CDR3 coding DNA: TGTGCCAGCAGTTACGCCGGGACAGGGGTCAGCTACGAGCAGTACTTC. Its protein product is CASSYAGTGVSYEQYF.

As DNA, the CDR3 is TGTGCCAGTAGTATACTAGCGGGGAAGAGGGAGACCCAGTACTTC. This sequence encodes CASSILAGKRETQYF. The chain combines TRBV19 with TRBJ2-5; TRBD2 agrees at 9 bases. Germline CDR1 and CDR2: LNHDA and SQIVND (reference sequence). V was clipped by 2 bases and J by 5 bases; unmatched bases: 6. This CDR3 is built from 15 residues.

The chain is built from TRBV7-2 and TRBJ2-7, with 7 bases identical to TRBD2. Trimming at V came to 0 bases and at J to 5 bases, leaving 13 bases not matched to a gene. Germline CDR1 SGHTA, CDR2 FQGNSA. This CDR3 spans 17 amino acids. This chain's CDR3 is CASSLALMAGVLNEQYF. The CDR3, as DNA: TGTGCCAGCAGCTTAGCCCTGATGGCGGGAGTGTTGAACGAGCAGTACTTC.

The chain carries TRBV9 and TRBJ2-2, with a weak D call TRBD2 (5 bases). This CDR3 comprises 13 residues. Germline CDR1 is SGDLS and CDR2 is YYNGEE. Trimming cost V 1 base and J 5 bases, with 6 bases left between them. CDR3 in DNA: TGTGCCAGCAGCGTATCGGGAACCGGGGAGCTGTTTTTT. Its protein is CASSVSGTGELFF.

Comments on this clone: Other DNA sequences in the same sample also yield this CDR3. The rearrangement joins TRBV7-6 to TRBJ2-3; D gene unclear. The CDR3 runs 13 residues. Trimming took off 1 base at V and 3 bases at J, with 5 bases between the two ends. The germline V gene has CDR1 SGHVS and CDR2 FNYEAQ. The CDR3 bases are TGTGCCAGCAGCTTAGGGGTTACAGATACGCAGTATTTT. This codes for CASSLGVTDTQYF.

The genes are TRBV20-1 and TRBJ1-1; D is possibly TRBD1 (5 bases). The germline gives CDR1 DFQATT, CDR2 SNEGSKA (reference sequence). The CDR3 spans 11 residues. CDR3 bases: TGCACCCCTAACAGGCTCACTGAAGCTTTCTTT. Its protein is CTPNRLTEAFF.

The genes are TRBV19 and TRBJ1-4; possibly TRBD1 for D (5 bases). The V gene's germline CDR1 is LNHDA and CDR2 SQIVND (reference sequence). V was shortened by 2 bases and J by 7 bases, with 14 bases between the two germline ends. CDR3 size: 15 residues. CDR3 residues: CASSIMAGPREKLFF. The CDR3 DNA follows: TGTGCCAGTAGTATAATGGCAGGGCCCCGTGAAAAACTGTTTTTT.

A single count supports this clone. The sample carries other DNA sequences with the same CDR3. The chain joins TRBV15 to TRBJ2-3; D is unclear. The V gene lost 1 base and the J gene lost 6 bases, with 2 bases spanning the gap. The germline V gene encodes CDR1 LNHNV and CDR2 YYDKDF (reference sequence). The CDR3 length is 11 residues. CDR3 DNA sequence: TGTGCCACCAGCAGAGTTGATACGCAGTATTTT. Its protein is CATSRVDTQYF. The full variable domain, in which reference TRBV15 and TRBJ2-3 provide the parts outside the CDR3, is DAMVIQNPRYQVTQFGKPVTLSCSQTLNHNVMYWYQQKSSQAPKLLFHYYDKDFNNEADTPDNFQSRRPNTSFCFLDIRSPGLGDTAMYLCATSRVDTQYFGPGTRLTVL.

The genes are TRBV6-6 and TRBJ2-3; D is unresolved. Germline lookup yields CDR1 MNHNY and CDR2 SVGAGI (reference sequence). The V gene lost 6 bases and the J gene lost 2 bases, with 6 bases spanning the gap. The CDR3 runs to 12 residues. The CDR3 is CASRVYTDTQYF. DNA for the CDR3: TGTGCCAGCAGAGTTTACACAGATACGCAGTATTTT.

V is TRBV7-3 and J is TRBJ2-1; no clear D. This CDR3 comprises 17 residues. Trimming shortened V by 3 bases and J by 2 bases, and 17 bases separated the two germline ends. Germline-derived CDR1 and CDR2 are SGHTA and FQGTGA. CDR3 amino acids: CASSLRPSSAAYNEQFF. The CDR3 nucleotides read TGTGCCAGCAGCTTGAGACCCTCTTCAGCAGCCTACAATGAGCAGTTCTTC.

The chain joins TRBV2 to TRBJ2-2; no definite D call. This CDR3 spans 14 amino acids. In germline, CDR1 is SNHLY, CDR2 FYNNEI. The V end was cut by 3 bases, the J end by 0 bases, with 5 bases between. As DNA, the CDR3 is TGTGCCAGCAGTGACCATTCGAACACCGGGGAGCTGTTTTTT. The encoded protein is CASSDHSNTGELFF. Variable domain in full (rest from reference TRBV2 and TRBJ2-2): EPEVTQTPSHQVTQMGQEVILRCVPISNHLYFYWYRQILGQKVEFLVSFYNNEISEKSEIFDDQFSVERPDGSNFTLKIRSTKLEDSAMYFCASSDHSNTGELFFGEGSRLTVL.

A few counts support this clone. Other DNA sequences of this sample code for an identical CDR3. The gene calls are TRBV19 and TRBJ2-1; 15 nucleotides match TRBD2. With V trimmed by 4 bases and J by 10 bases, 5 bases remained unmatched. This CDR3 comprises 15 residues. CDR1 and CDR2 (germline): LNHDA, SQIVND (reference sequence). The CDR3 sequence: CASSTGLAGGQEQFF. The CDR3 bases are TGTGCCAGTAGTACGGGACTAGCGGGAGGCCAGGAGCAGTTCTTC.

The rearrangement uses TRBV6-5 and TRBJ2-7; the match to TRBD2 covers 10 bases. V lost 6 bases to trimming and J lost 2 bases; unmatched junction nucleotides: 7. The germline CDR1 and CDR2 sequences are MNHEY and SVGAGI. This CDR3 comprises 15 residues. The CDR3 nucleotides read TGTGCCAGCAGCCGCAGCGGGAGGGGCACCTACGAGCAGTACTTC. Amino acids: CASSRSGRGTYEQYF.

The chain employs TRBV25-1 and TRBJ1-2, with 11 bases matching TRBD1. The germline V gene has CDR1 MGHDK and CDR2 SYGVNS. The ends lost 5 bases at V and 3 bases at J; junction bases unmatched: 2. This CDR3 region has 14 residues. The CDR3 protein is CASSWDRGDYGYTF. The CDR3 DNA is TGTGCCAGCAGTTGGGACAGGGGGGACTATGGCTACACCTTC.

The chain has TRBV7-2 and TRBJ2-6; D is uncertain. CDR1 and CDR2 from the germline V gene are SGHTA and FQGNSA. The V end lost 8 bases, the J end lost 0 bases, and 11 bases lay between the germline ends. This CDR3 comprises 15 residues. CDR3 DNA sequence: TGTGCCAGCTCAGGACGATACTCTGGGGCCAACGTCCTGACTTTC. It encodes CASSGRYSGANVLTF.

Turning to this clone: The sample contains more than one DNA sequence encoding this CDR3. The chain employs TRBV7-9 and TRBJ2-1, with TRBD1 identical over 8 bases. The CDR3 is 16 amino acids. Germline V gene lookup returns CDR1 SEHNR and CDR2 FQNEAQ (reference sequence). V gave up 0 bases and J gave up 4 bases; unmatched junction bases: 5. CDR3 protein: CASSLAGTGVYNEQFF. In nucleotides, the CDR3 is TGTGCCAGCAGCTTAGCGGGGACAGGCGTGTACAATGAGCAGTTCTTC.

The V gene is TRBV5-4, the J gene TRBJ2-1; TRBD2 matches 13 bases. The CDR3 extends over 15 amino acids. V was pared by 4 bases and J by 6 bases, with 4 bases of the junction left unmatched. The germline gives CDR1 SGHNT, CDR2 YYREEE (reference sequence). The CDR3 is CASSPLAGGLNEQFF. The CDR3 nucleotides are TGTGCCAGCAGCCCACTAGCGGGAGGGCTCAATGAGCAGTTCTTC.

V usage is TRBV7-3 and J usage is TRBJ2-2; D uncertain. This CDR3 is 13 amino acids long. Germline V lookup: CDR1 SGHTA, CDR2 FQGTGA. Trimming shortened V by 2 bases and J by 8 bases, and 9 bases separated the two germline ends. The CDR3 bases are TGTGCCAGCAGCTTACCCTTTAGAGGGGAGCTGTTTTTT. Translating gives CASSLPFRGELFF.

The chain links TRBV27 to TRBJ1-4, with 8 bases aligning to TRBD1. From germline, CDR1 is MNHEY and CDR2 SMNVEV (reference sequence). This CDR3 spans 13 amino acids. The V and J ends lost 6 bases and 10 bases, in that order; junction bases with no gene match: 7. Here the CDR3 DNA reads TGTGCCAGCAGCCCGGACAGGGTCGCAAAACTGTTTTTT. This gives the protein CASSPDRVAKLFF.